The subject of this entry is one T cell receptor (beta chain). The data were produced by immunoSEQ multiplex PCR, yet TCRdb's version contains in-frame clones alone and is incomplete. The sample consists of about 26,000 clones, roughly 77% of them appearing once. The sample is drawn from a study of OX40 agonist ivuxolimab in advanced cancers. J was trimmed by 3 bases and V by 5 bases; bases with no gene match: 11. CDR1 is SEHNR, CDR2 FQNEAQ, per germline (reference sequence). The CDR3 is made up of 17 amino acids. The genes are TRBV7-9 and TRBJ2-3; 10 bases are a match to TRBD1. This sequence originates from an adult with an advanced solid tumor such as melanoma, head and neck, liver or kidney cancer. The sequenced sample was CD4+ or CD8+ T cells sorted from blood, obtained in a trial of the OX40 agonist ivuxolimab. For the CDR3, the DNA is TGTGCCAGCAGCCGTACCCAGACAGGGGGCCGGACAGATACGCAGTATTTT. It specifies CASSRTQTGGRTDTQYF.